What follows are 11 T cell receptor beta chains derived from one specimen sequenced in a study of cytomegalovirus exposure and HLA in healthy donors. PCR primers comprised 60 Vbeta and 13 Jbeta primers. The table came from immunoSEQ multiplex PCR; TCRdb's copy has only in-frame clones and leaves some out. The sample holds more than 120,000 clones, about four fifths seen once. Sequencing was performed on PBMCs. The source of these receptors is a woman between 40 and 55 years old in good health and CMV-seropositive.

The J gene is TRBJ1-2, the V gene TRBV15, with a weak D call TRBD1 (6 bases). Germline CDR1 is LNHNV and CDR2 is YYDKDF (reference sequence). The CDR3 sequence is 14 residues long. Trimming shortened V by 5 bases and J by 2 bases, and 12 bases separated the two germline ends. The CDR3 DNA sequence: TGTGCCACCAGCCCAGGGGCAGGGAACTATGGCTACACCTTC. Its protein product is CATSPGAGNYGYTF.

The chain carries TRBV11-3 and TRBJ2-2; 9 nucleotides line up with TRBD1. Trimming at V came to 0 bases and at J to 4 bases, leaving 6 bases not matched to a gene. Looked up from germline, CDR1 is SGHNT and CDR2 is YENEEA. The CDR3 extends over 17 amino acids. The CDR3 DNA sequence: TGTGCCAGCAGCTTAGATTATGGGACAGGGAGCACCGGGGAGCTGTTTTTT. Its translation is CASSLDYGTGSTGELFF.

The genes are TRBV19 and TRBJ2-1, with unresolved D. The V end was cut by 3 bases, the J end by 0 bases, with 9 bases between. Germline loops: CDR1 LNHDA, CDR2 SQIVND (reference sequence). The CDR3 is 15 residues long. The CDR3 nucleotides are TGTGCCAGTAGTATTGACTTCAGCTCCTACAATGAGCAGTTCTTC. Translating it yields CASSIDFSSYNEQFF. The full variable domain, its missing parts supplied by reference TRBV19 and TRBJ2-1, is DGGITQSPKYLFRKEGQNVTLSCEQNLNHDAMYWYRQDPGQGLRLIYYSQIVNDFQKGDIAEGYSVSREKKESFPLTVTSAQKNPTAFYLCASSIDFSSYNEQFFGPGTRLTVL.

The rearrangement links TRBV5-1 to TRBJ2-1; 12 nucleotides align to TRBD2. The trim removed 6 bases at V and 4 bases at J, leaving 5 bases unmatched. Germline V lookup: CDR1 SGHRS, CDR2 YFSETQ. There are 15 residues in the CDR3. CDR3 region: CASTWTSGAYNEQFF. The DNA of the CDR3 is TGCGCCAGCACCTGGACTAGCGGGGCTTACAATGAGCAGTTCTTC.

V gene TRBV5-1 combines with J gene TRBJ2-1, with 7 nucleotides matching TRBD2. V was pared by 2 bases and J by 5 bases, with 4 bases of the junction left unmatched. Germline V CDR1 and CDR2: SGHRS, YFSETQ. This CDR3 is 14 amino acids long. CDR3 amino acids: CASSFRGDDNEQFF. CDR3 bases: TGCGCCAGCAGCTTCCGGGGGGATGACAATGAGCAGTTCTTC.

This clone occurred a few times. The V gene is TRBV11-2, the J gene TRBJ2-2; 14 bases are a match to TRBD2. With V trimmed by 7 bases and J by 7 bases, 5 bases remained unmatched. The CDR3 consists of 15 residues. The germline V gene has CDR1 SGHAT and CDR2 FQNNGV. CDR3 sequence (DNA): TGTGCCAGCACCCGAGGGACTAGCGGGAGCGGGGAGCTGTTTTTT. Protein sequence: CASTRGTSGSGELFF.

This chain joins TRBV12-2 and TRBJ2-1; the table's D call, TRBD2, was not checked against the DNA. TRBV12-2 has pseudogene status. The CDR3 covers 16 residues. The CDR3 coding sequence is TGTGCAAGTCGCTCCGAGGGGCGGGAGGGATACAATGAGCAGTTCTTC. The encoded protein is CASRSEGREGYNEQFF.

This clone was observed a handful of times. This chain uses TRBV9 with TRBJ1-4; D not resolved. V was trimmed by 0 bases and J by 6 bases, leaving 6 bases between them. Germline V gene lookup returns CDR1 SGDLS and CDR2 YYNGEE. This CDR3 contains 13 residues. The CDR3 loop reads CASSVAPDEKLFF. CDR3 DNA sequence: TGTGCCAGCAGCGTAGCCCCTGATGAAAAACTGTTTTTT.

This rearrangement joins TRBV5-1 to TRBJ2-7, with a tentative D call TRBD2 (5 bases). The germline V and J ends were trimmed by 3 bases and 6 bases, with 13 bases remaining between them. The germline gives CDR1 SGHRS, CDR2 YFSETQ. This CDR3 contains 13 residues. CDR3: CASSSGNRAEQYF. DNA for the CDR3: TGCGCCAGCAGCTCCGGGAACCGCGCCGAGCAGTACTTC.

The CDR3 is CASSQTRDSLLPYEQYF. The CDR3 DNA reads TGTGCCAGCAGCCAAACCCGGGACAGTCTTCTGCCCTACGAGCAGTACTTC. The V and J genes are TRBV7-2 and TRBJ2-7; 7 nucleotides align to TRBD1. J gave up 2 bases and V 5 bases, and 15 bases lay outside the gene matches. Germline V gene sequence: CDR1 SGHTA, CDR2 FQGNSA. This CDR3 comprises 17 residues. Full variable domain (outside the CDR3, taken from reference TRBV7-2 and TRBJ2-7): GAGVSQSPSNKVTEKGKDVELRCDPISGHTALYWYRQSLGQGLEFLIYFQGNSAPDKSGLPSDRFSAERTGGSVSTLTIQRTQQEDSAVYLCASSQTRDSLLPYEQYFGPGTRLTVT.

This clone came up once. CDR3 sequence reads: CAILRTSFYNEQFF. In nucleotides, the CDR3 is TGCGCCATCCTCCGGACTAGCTTCTACAATGAGCAGTTCTTC. The V call is TRBV5-1, the J call TRBJ2-1; 8 bases align to TRBD2. With V trimmed by 9 bases and J by 3 bases, 8 bases remained unmatched. The germline V gene has CDR1 SGHRS and CDR2 YFSETQ. This CDR3 is 14 amino acids long.